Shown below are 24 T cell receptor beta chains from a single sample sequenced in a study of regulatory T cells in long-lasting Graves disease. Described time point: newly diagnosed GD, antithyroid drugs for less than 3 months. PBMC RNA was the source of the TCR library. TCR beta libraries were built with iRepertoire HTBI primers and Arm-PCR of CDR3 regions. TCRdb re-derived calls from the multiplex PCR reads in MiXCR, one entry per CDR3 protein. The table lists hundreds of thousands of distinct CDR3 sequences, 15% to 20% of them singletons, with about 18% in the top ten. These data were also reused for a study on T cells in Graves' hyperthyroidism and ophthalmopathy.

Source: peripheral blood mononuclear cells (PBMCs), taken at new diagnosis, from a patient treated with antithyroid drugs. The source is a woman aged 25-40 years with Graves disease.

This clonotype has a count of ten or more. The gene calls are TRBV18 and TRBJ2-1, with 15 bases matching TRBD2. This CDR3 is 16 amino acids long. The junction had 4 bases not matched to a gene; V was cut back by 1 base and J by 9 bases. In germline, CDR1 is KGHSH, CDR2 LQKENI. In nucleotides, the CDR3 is TGTGCCAGCTCACCACAGGGGACTAGCGGGAGGAGTGAGCAGTTCTTC. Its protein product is CASSPQGTSGRSEQFF. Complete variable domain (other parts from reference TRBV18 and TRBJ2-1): NAGVMQNPRHLVRRRGQEARLRCSPMKGHSHVYWYRQLPEEGLKFMVYLQKENIIDESGMPKERFSAEFPKEGPSILRIQQVVRGDSAAYFCASSPQGTSGRSEQFFGPGTRLTVL.

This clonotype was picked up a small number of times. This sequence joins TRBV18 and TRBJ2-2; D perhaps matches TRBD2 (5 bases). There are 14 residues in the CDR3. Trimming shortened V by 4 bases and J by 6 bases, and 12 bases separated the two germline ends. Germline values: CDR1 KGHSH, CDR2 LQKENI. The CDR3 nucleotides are TGTGCCAGCTCACGAGGACTGAGGGCCGGGGAGCTGTTTTTT. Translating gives CASSRGLRAGELFF.

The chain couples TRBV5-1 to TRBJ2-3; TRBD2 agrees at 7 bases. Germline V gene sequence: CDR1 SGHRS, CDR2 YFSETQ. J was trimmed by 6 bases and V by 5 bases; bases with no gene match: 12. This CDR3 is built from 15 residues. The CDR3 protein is CASSFSGQGSDTQYF. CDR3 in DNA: TGCGCCAGCAGTTTTAGCGGGCAAGGCTCGGATACGCAGTATTTT. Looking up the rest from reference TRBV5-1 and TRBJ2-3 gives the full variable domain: KAGVTQTPRYLIKTRGQQVTLSCSPISGHRSVSWYQQTPGQGLQFLFEYFSETQRNKGNFPGRFSGRQFSNSRSEMNVSTLELGDSALYLCASSFSGQGSDTQYFGPGTRLTVL.

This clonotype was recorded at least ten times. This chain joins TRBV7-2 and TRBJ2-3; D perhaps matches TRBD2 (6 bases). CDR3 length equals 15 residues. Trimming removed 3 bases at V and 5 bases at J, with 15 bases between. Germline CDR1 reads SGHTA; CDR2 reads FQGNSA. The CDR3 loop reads CASSFRSGSVDTQYF. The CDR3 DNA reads TGTGCCAGCAGCTTTAGAAGCGGGTCAGTAGATACGCAGTATTTT.

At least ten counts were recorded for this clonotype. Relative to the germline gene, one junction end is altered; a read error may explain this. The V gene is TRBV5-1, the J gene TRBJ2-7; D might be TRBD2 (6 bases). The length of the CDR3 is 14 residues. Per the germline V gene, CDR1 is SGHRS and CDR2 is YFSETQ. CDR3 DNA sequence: TGTGCCAGCAGCTTAGGGACTGGCGAATACGAGCAGTACTTC. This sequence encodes CASSLGTGEYEQYF.

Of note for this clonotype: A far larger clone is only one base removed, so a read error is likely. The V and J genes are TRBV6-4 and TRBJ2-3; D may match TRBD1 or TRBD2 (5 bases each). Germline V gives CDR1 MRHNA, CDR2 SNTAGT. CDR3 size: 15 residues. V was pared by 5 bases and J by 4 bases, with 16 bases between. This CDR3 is CASSYGLVGADTQYF. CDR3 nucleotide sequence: TGTGCCAGCAGTTACGGGCTAGTGGGGGCAGATACGCAGTATTTT.

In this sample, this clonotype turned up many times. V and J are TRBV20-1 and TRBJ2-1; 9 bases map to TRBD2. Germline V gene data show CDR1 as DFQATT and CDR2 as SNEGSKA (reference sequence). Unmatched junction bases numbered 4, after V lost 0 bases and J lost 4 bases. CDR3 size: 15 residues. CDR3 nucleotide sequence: TGCAGTGCTAGAGATCTAACTAGCGGGTACAATGAGCAGTTCTTC. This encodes CSARDLTSGYNEQFF.

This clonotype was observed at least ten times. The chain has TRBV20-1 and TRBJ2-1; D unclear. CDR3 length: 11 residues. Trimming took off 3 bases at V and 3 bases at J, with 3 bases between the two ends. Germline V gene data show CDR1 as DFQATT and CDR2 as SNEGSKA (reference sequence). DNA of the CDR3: TGCAGTGCTAGGGACTACAATGAGCAGTTCTTC. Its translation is CSARDYNEQFF.

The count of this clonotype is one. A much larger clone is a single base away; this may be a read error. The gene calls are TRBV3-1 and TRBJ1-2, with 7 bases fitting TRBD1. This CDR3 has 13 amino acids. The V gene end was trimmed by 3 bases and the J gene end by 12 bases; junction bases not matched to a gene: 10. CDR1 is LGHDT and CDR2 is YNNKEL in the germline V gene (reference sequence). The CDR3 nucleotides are TGTGCCAGCAGCCATCGGGACAGAACGGTCGACACCTTC. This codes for CASSHRDRTVDTF.

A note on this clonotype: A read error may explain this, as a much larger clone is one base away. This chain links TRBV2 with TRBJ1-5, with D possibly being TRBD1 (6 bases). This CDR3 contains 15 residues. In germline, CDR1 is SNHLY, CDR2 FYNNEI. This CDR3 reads CASSLSASGDQSQHF. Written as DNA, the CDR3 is TGTGCCAGCAGCTTATCGGCGTCAGGGGATCAGTCCCAGCATTTT.

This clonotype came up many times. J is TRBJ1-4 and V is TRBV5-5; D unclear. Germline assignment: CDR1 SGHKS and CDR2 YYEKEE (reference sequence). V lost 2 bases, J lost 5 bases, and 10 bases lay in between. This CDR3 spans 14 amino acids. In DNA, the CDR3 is TGTGCCAGCAGCTTCACAGACGCGAATGAAAAACTGTTTTTT. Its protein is CASSFTDANEKLFF.

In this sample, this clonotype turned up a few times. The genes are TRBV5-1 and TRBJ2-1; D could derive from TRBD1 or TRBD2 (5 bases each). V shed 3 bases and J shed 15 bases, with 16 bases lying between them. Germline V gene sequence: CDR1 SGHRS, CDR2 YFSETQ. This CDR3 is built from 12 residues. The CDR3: CASSSTGGKRFF. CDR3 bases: TGCGCCAGCAGCTCGACTGGGGGTAAGCGGTTCTTC.

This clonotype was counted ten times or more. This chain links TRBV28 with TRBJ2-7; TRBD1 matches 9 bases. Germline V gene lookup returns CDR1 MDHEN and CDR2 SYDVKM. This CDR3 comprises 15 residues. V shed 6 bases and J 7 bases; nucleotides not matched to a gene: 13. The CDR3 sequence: CASRPPGQGKGEQYF. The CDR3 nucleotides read TGTGCCAGCAGACCACCGGGACAGGGAAAGGGAGAGCAGTACTTC.

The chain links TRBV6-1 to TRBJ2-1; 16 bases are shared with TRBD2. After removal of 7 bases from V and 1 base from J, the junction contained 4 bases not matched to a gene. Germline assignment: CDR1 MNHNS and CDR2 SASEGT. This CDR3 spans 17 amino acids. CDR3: CASKGLAGGPSYNEQFF. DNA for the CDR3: TGTGCCAGCAAGGGACTAGCGGGAGGGCCGTCCTACAATGAGCAGTTCTTC.

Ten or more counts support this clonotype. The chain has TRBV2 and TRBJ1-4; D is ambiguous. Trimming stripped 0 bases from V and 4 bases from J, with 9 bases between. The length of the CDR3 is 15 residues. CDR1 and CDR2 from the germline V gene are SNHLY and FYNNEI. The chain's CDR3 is CASSEAGKNNEKLFF. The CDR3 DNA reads TGTGCCAGCAGTGAAGCAGGCAAGAATAATGAAAAACTGTTTTTT. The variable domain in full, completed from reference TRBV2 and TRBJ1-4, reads EPEVTQTPSHQVTQMGQEVILRCVPISNHLYFYWYRQILGQKVEFLVSFYNNEISEKSEIFDDQFSVERPDGSNFTLKIRSTKLEDSAMYFCASSEAGKNNEKLFFGSGTQLSVL.

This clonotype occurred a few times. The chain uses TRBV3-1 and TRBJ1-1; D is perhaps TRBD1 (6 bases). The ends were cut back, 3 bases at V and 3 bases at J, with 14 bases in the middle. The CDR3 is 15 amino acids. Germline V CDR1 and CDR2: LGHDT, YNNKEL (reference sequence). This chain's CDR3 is CASSQRGARDTEAFF. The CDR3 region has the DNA TGTGCCAGCAGCCAGCGGGGGGCGAGGGACACTGAAGCTTTCTTT.

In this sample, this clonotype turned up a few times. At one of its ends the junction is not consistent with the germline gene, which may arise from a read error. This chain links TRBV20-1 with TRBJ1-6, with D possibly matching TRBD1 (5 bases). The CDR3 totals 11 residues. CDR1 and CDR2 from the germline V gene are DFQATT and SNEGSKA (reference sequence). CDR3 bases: TGCAGTGCTAGAGGACAGATAGGGGACCGCTTT. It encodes CSARGQIGDRF.

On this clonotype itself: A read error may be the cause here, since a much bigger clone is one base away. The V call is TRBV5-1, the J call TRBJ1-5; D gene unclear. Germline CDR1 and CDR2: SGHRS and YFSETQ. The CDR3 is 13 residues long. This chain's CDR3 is CASSLIPNQPEHF. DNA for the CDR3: TGCGCCAGCAGCTTGATCCCGAATCAGCCCGAGCATTTT.

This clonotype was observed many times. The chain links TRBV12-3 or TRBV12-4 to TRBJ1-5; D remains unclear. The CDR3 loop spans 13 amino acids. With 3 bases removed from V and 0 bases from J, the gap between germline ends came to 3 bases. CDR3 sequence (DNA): TGTGCCAGCAGTTTGACTAGCAATCAGCCCCAGCATTTT. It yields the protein CASSLTSNQPQHF.

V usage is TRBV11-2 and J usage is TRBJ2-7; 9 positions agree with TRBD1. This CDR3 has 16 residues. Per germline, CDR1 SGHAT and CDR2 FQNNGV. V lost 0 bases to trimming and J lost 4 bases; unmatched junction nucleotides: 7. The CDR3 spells CASSLDEQGALYEQYF. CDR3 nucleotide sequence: TGTGCCAGCAGCTTAGATGAACAGGGGGCGCTGTACGAGCAGTACTTC.

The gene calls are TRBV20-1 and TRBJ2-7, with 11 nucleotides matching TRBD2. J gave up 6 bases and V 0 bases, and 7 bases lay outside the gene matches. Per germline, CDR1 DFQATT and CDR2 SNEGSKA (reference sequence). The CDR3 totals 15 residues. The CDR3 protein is CSARDGRLAGPEQYF. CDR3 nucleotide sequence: TGCAGTGCTAGAGATGGCAGACTAGCGGGACCCGAGCAGTACTTC.

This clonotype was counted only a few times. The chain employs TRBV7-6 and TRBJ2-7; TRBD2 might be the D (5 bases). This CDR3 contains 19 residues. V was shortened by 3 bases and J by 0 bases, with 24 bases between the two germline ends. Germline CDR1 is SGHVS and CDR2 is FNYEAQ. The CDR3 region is CASSFGPGDSLEDSYEQYF. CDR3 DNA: TGTGCCAGCAGCTTCGGGCCCGGGGATTCCCTGGAGGACTCCTACGAGCAGTACTTC.

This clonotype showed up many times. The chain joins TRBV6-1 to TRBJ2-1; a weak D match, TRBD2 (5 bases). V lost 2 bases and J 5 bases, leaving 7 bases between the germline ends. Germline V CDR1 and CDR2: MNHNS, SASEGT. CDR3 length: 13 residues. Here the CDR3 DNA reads TGTGCCAGCAGTGAACTGAGGGACAATGAGCAGTTCTTC. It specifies CASSELRDNEQFF.

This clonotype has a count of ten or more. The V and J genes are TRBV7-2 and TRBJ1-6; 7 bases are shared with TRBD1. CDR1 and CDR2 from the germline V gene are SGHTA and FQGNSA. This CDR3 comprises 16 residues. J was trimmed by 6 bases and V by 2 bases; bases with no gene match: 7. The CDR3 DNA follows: TGTGCCAGCAGCTTATCCTACAGGGGAGGTAATTCACCCCTCCACTTT. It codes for CASSLSYRGGNSPLHF. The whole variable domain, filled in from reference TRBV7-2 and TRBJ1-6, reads GAGVSQSPSNKVTEKGKDVELRCDPISGHTALYWYRQSLGQGLEFLIYFQGNSAPDKSGLPSDRFSAERTGGSVSTLTIQRTQQEDSAVYLCASSLSYRGGNSPLHFGNGTRLTVT.